This TCR beta chain was captured by sequencing in a study of cytomegalovirus exposure and HLA in healthy donors. The PCR had 60 Vbeta and 13 Jbeta primers. Only in-frame clones appear in the TCRdb table, and some are missing; sequencing was by immunoSEQ multiplex PCR. The sample holds roughly 190,000 clones, 75% to 85% seen once. The sample taken for sequencing was PBMCs. This TCR came from a girl between 10 and 17 years old in good health and CMV-seropositive.

CDR3 loop: CASSLDSRGLGNTEAFF. CDR3 nucleotide sequence: TGCGCCAGCAGCTTGGACTCCAGGGGGCTTGGGAACACTGAAGCTTTCTTT. This chain links TRBV5-1 with TRBJ1-1; 8 nucleotides line up with TRBD1. V dropped 0 bases and J dropped 1; count of bases not matched to a gene: 8. Per germline, CDR1 SGHRS and CDR2 YFSETQ. CDR3 length: 17 residues.